This T cell receptor (beta chain) comes out of a study of CD8+ T cells in alopecia areata (dated by TCRdb to 2017 to 2018). About the full investigation: The treated patients took part in an open-label pilot trial in which moderate-to-severe alopecia areata was treated with oral tofacitinib at 5 to 10 mg twice daily. Tofacitinib was given for 6 to 18 months, followed by 6 months of follow-up off drug to assess delayed response and recurrence. In treated patients, disease severity was measured using the SALT score, which gives the percentage of scalp surface area affected. The study used high-throughput TCRbeta sequencing to examine T cell clonal expansion in alopecia areata, in both the C3H/HeJ mouse model and human patients. On the human side, TCRbeta sequencing was run on scalp tissue and on sorted CD4+ and CD8+ peripheral blood T cells from healthy controls and from alopecia areata patients with either patchy or totalis/universalis disease. Tofacitinib-treated patients had biopsies at baseline and at 4 and 24 weeks of treatment, with a later scalp biopsy in several patients. Scalp clonality was compared across normal scalp (n=4), patchy alopecia areata scalp (n=8), and alopecia totalis/universalis scalp (n=8). RNA was extracted with the PAXgene miRNA kit for fixed scalp, the miRNeasy kit for PBMCs, and the RNeasy kit for mouse skin. TCRbeta CDR3 regions were amplified by immunoSEQ multiplex PCR using 35 Vbeta forward and 13 Jbeta reverse primers. General study outcomes and caveats: Compared with normal scalp, lesional scalp had higher clonality and more expanded CD8+ clones, particularly in alopecia totalis/universalis, a pattern that suggests antigenic drive. Tofacitinib significantly decreased scalp clonality and the number of expanded CD8+ clones among the top 100 scalp clones. Compared with mice, TCR sequences shared between patients were less clear, possibly partly because of HLA diversity across the patient population. During tofacitinib treatment, many expanded lesional clones remained in scalp and blood, and this persistence may partly explain relapse after treatment is stopped. The treated cohort was small, with a single nonresponder, so links between baseline CD8+ expansion and response need larger studies. Scalp TCR repertoire analysis is complicated because resident alphabeta T cells in normal human skin are also sequenced, whereas mouse skin is dominated by gammadelta T cells.

Receptors were amplified or captured by the immunoSEQ multiplex PCR assay. RNA was extracted from all samples and reverse transcribed into cDNA, which served as template for TCR sequencing. SuperScript III was used for first-strand cDNA synthesis, primed with a 2:1 mix of oligo-dT and random hexamers. A synthetic immune receptor repertoire was used to assess amplification bias, and residual bias was removed computationally. The original methods were these. Raw reads were preprocessed to remove errors, and CDR3 was defined by IMGT conventions from the conserved cysteine to phenylalanine. Clonality was calculated as 1 minus Shannon entropy normalized by log2 of the number of productive unique TCRs. Whether scalp clones were CD4 or CD8 was inferred by matching scalp TCRbeta sequences against CD4 and CD8 repertoires sorted from blood. TCRdb took this table from immuneACCESS and kept in-frame rearrangements with V and J called. Such tables lack part of the clones; where checked against another copy, unresolved V genes explain under half of the gap, and the rest is unexplained. V, J and clone size are those of that table, while D and trimming were read from the DNA. The sample table contains 100,000 to 130,000 clones; only one count was recorded for 80% to 85% of them. Around a quarter of the sample rests with the top ten.

In the case of this clone: Its antigen is not yet known. No much larger clone exists at a distance of one base, and base qualities are not known.

According to the study, the label for this sample's time point signals: roughly 24 weeks on oral tofacitinib. This sample's treatment or condition label indicates: oral pan-JAK inhibitor, 5-10 mg twice daily. Lesional scalp punch biopsies and peripheral blood were collected from alopecia areata patients. PBMCs were separated by density centrifugation and stained for CD3, CD4 and CD8, after which CD4+ and CD8+ T cells were sorted on a FACSAria. The germline ends are 14 bases apart after V is trimmed by 4 bases and J by 4 bases. Measured from the cysteine to the phenylalanine, the CDR3 is 15 residues long. Just the 45-base CDR3 DNA is kept, in frame starting at base 1. According to the germline V gene, CDR1 reads MNHEY and CDR2 reads SVGAGI.

The sample consisted of CD8+ T cells sorted from blood, taken at week 24, from a patient treated with tofacitinib. The source of this sequence is a human donor with alopecia areata. The V gene is TRBV6-5 and the J gene is TRBJ1-5, with TRBD1 perhaps the D gene, on 5 matching bases. In nucleotides, the sequence is TGTGCCAGCAGTTTATTCGGGGGGATGAATCAGCCCCAGCATTTT. It specifies CASSLFGGMNQPQHF.